A selection of T cell receptor beta chains follows, all from one sample in a study of neoadjuvant nivolumab and ipilimumab in lung cancer. TCRdb's copy holds only in-frame clones and misses some; the assay was immunoSEQ multiplex PCR. This table has about 38,000 clones, 75% to 90% appearing once. The sequencing used peripheral blood, collected before neoadjuvant nivolumab, alone or with ipilimumab. These receptors were taken from an adult with non-small cell lung cancer. Each CDR3 is given with its conserved first and last residue. D genes are given only for firm matches. A row's size may be missing; if present it is once, few, many or a size class.

>.|TRBV10-2|.|TRBJ1-1
TGCGCCAGCAGTGAGTGGGGGCAAATCCGACGGGACACTGAAGCTTTCTTT
CASSEWGQIRRDTEAFF
>TRBD2|TRBV11-2|.|TRBJ2-5
TGTGCCAGCAGCTTAGATCGGCTAGCGGGAGGGCCGAGCCAGGAGACCCAGTACTTC
CASSLDRLAGGPSQETQYF
>TRBD2|TRBV4-3|.|TRBJ2-2
TGCGCCAGCAGCCAAGACACTAGCGGGAGGGCCGGCGGGGAGCTGTTTTTT
CASSQDTSGRAGGELFF
>TRBD1|TRBV30|.|TRBJ1-3
TGTGCCTCCGACAGGGGACTGGATGGAAACACCATATATTTT
CASDRGLDGNTIYF
>.|TRBV18|.|TRBJ2-5
TGTGCCAGCTCCCGGGGCGGGGAAGAGACCCAGTACTTC
CASSRGGEETQYF
>.|TRBV11-2|once|TRBJ1-3
TGTGCCAGCAGCTCCGTGGGTGGCCCGGCGGGAAACACCATATATTTT
CASSSVGGPAGNTIYF
>.|TRBV30|.|TRBJ1-5
TGTGCCTGGAGTGTGCCGTCCGGGCGGCACAATCAGCCCCAGCATTTT
CAWSVPSGRHNQPQHF
>TRBD1|TRBV30|.|TRBJ1-4
TGTGCCTGGAGTGTATTTCTGGACAGGGCCGAAAAACTGTTTTTT
CAWSVFLDRAEKLFF
>.|TRBV9|.|TRBJ2-2
TGTGCCAGCAACCGGGGAATGAACACCGGGGAGCTGTTTTTT
CASNRGMNTGELFF
>.|TRBV7-8|few|TRBJ2-7
TGTGCCAGCAGCTTAGCGGCTCGGTACGAGCAGTACTTC
CASSLAARYEQYF